Each of the 29 T cell receptor beta chains below was sequenced from the same sample in a study of identical twins. TCRdb reanalysed the 5' RACE reads using MiXCR and keeps one entry per CDR3 protein. Of 450,000 or so distinct CDR3 sequences in the sample, 14% were seen once. This same sample was also taken into another study, of yellow fever vaccine responses in identical twins.

The source material was CD4+ T cells sorted from blood. These TCRs come from a young woman in good health.

This clonotype was seen a handful of times. The chain carries TRBV20-1 and TRBJ2-7; D is perhaps TRBD1 or TRBD2 (5 bases each). Trimming took off 4 bases at V and 3 bases at J, with 19 bases between the two ends. The CDR3 has 15 amino acids. From germline, CDR1 is DFQATT and CDR2 SNEGSKA (reference sequence). Here the CDR3 DNA reads TGCAGTGCTAAACCCTCAGCCCTGGGGGTCTACGAGCAGTACTTC. This translates into CSAKPSALGVYEQYF.

The chain combines TRBV18 with TRBJ2-3, with D possibly TRBD2 on 5 matching bases. Trimming removed 5 bases from V and 4 bases from J, with 10 bases in between. Germline V CDR1 and CDR2: KGHSH, LQKENI. The CDR3 totals 13 residues. CDR3 sequence (DNA): TGTGCCAGCTCAGTCCGGGAATCAGATACGCAGTATTTT. It is translated as CASSVRESDTQYF.

A few counts support this clonotype. The V call is TRBV6-6, the J call TRBJ1-2; D gene unclear. The V end was cut by 6 bases, the J end by 6 bases, with 14 bases between. The CDR3 has 13 residues. Looked up from germline, CDR1 is MNHNY and CDR2 is SVGAGI (reference sequence). CDR3 residues: CASSLPVDNGYTF. CDR3 DNA sequence: TGTGCCAGCAGCCTACCGGTGGATAATGGCTACACCTTC.

For this clonotype: The junction departs from the called germline gene at one end, perhaps through a read error. The chain employs TRBV5-1 and TRBJ2-6; D is perhaps TRBD1 (5 bases). Germline loops: CDR1 SGHRS, CDR2 YFSETQ. The CDR3 loop spans 16 amino acids. CDR3 sequence: CASGAGRTSGSNVLTF. For the CDR3, the DNA is TGCGCCAGCGGGGCAGGACGGACCTCTGGGTCCAACGTCCTGACTTTC.

The V and J genes are TRBV4-2 and TRBJ2-3; weak D call: TRBD2 (5 bases). CDR3 size: 19 residues. Trimming left V 1 base short and J 0 bases short, with 20 bases between. The germline V gene encodes CDR1 LGHNA and CDR2 YNFKEQ. In nucleotides, the CDR3 is TGTGCCAGCAGCCAAGTCCCGCCCGGCGGGCATAGTAGCACAGATACGCAGTATTTT. The encoded protein is CASSQVPPGGHSSTDTQYF.

This clonotype has a handful of counts. The chain combines TRBV7-9 with TRBJ2-6; tentative D call: TRBD2 (6 bases). CDR1 and CDR2 from the germline V gene are SEHNR and FQNEAQ (reference sequence). V was cut by 8 bases and J by 0 bases, with 17 bases left in between. The CDR3 spans 17 residues. CDR3 DNA: TGTGCCAGCTCTAGCGTGGGACGCAGCTCTGGGGCCAACGTCCTGACTTTC. It codes for CASSSVGRSSGANVLTF. The complete variable domain, with remaining parts taken from reference TRBV7-9 and TRBJ2-6, reads DTGVSQNPRHKITKRGQNVTFRCDPISEHNRLYWYRQTLGQGPEFLTYFQNEAQLEKSRLLSDRFSAERPKGSFSTLEIQRTEQGDSAMYLCASSSVGRSSGANVLTFGAGSRLTVL.

The V and J genes are TRBV9 and TRBJ2-7; TRBD2 aligns across 7 bases. This CDR3 region has 14 residues. Germline V gives CDR1 SGDLS, CDR2 YYNGEE. V dropped 0 bases and J dropped 3; count of bases not matched to a gene: 3. CDR3: CASSVGSGNYEQYF. The CDR3 DNA follows: TGTGCCAGCAGCGTAGGAAGCGGGAACTACGAGCAGTACTTC.

V is TRBV12-3 or TRBV12-4 and J is TRBJ1-2; D unresolved. V lost 0 bases and J 0 bases, leaving 8 bases between the germline ends. There are 15 residues in the CDR3. The DNA for the CDR3 is TGTGCCAGCAGTTTAGCGGCTTTAGCTAACTATGGCTACACCTTC. It yields the protein CASSLAALANYGYTF.

This clonotype has at least ten counts. CDR3 region: CASSQGTGVSTGELFF. The DNA for the CDR3 is TGTGCCAGCAGCCAAGGCACAGGGGTCAGCACCGGGGAGCTGTTTTTT. This rearrangement joins TRBV3-1 to TRBJ2-2; 7 bases are a match to TRBD1. Germline values: CDR1 LGHDT, CDR2 YNNKEL (reference sequence). J lost 4 bases, V lost 1 base, and 6 bases had no gene match. The length of the CDR3 is 16 residues.

This clonotype came up a few times. J is TRBJ2-2 and V is TRBV19, with TRBD2 matching over 10 bases. The CDR3 totals 15 residues. V shed 3 bases, J shed 5 bases, and the junction held 3 bases outside the gene matches. Germline V gene data show CDR1 as LNHDA and CDR2 as SQIVND (reference sequence). The CDR3 DNA follows: TGTGCCAGTAGTATCCCTAGCGGGGGAACCGGGGAGCTGTTTTTT. Translating gives CASSIPSGGTGELFF. The full variable domain, with the rest looked up from reference TRBV19 and TRBJ2-2, is DGGITQSPKYLFRKEGQNVTLSCEQNLNHDAMYWYRQDPGQGLRLIYYSQIVNDFQKGDIAEGYSVSREKKESFPLTVTSAQKNPTAFYLCASSIPSGGTGELFFGEGSRLTVL.

This clonotype was detected ten times or more. The rearrangement links TRBV14 to TRBJ2-7; the match to TRBD1 covers 9 bases. The CDR3 sequence is 16 residues long. V gave up 8 bases and J gave up 9 bases; unmatched junction bases: 20. Germline lookup yields CDR1 SGHDN and CDR2 FVKESK. The CDR3 spells CASQPGQGALLRVQYF. For the CDR3, the DNA is TGTGCCAGCCAACCGGGACAGGGAGCGTTGCTACGAGTGCAGTACTTC.

This clonotype has a handful of counts. This sequence joins TRBV27 and TRBJ1-4; 8 bases map to TRBD1. Unmatched junction bases numbered 5, after V lost 7 bases and J lost 4 bases. The CDR3 has 14 amino acids. Germline V lookup: CDR1 MNHEY, CDR2 SMNVEV (reference sequence). The CDR3 reads CASTRTGSNEKLFF. CDR3 bases: TGTGCCAGCACCCGGACAGGGAGTAATGAAAAACTGTTTTTT. Full variable domain (outside the CDR3, taken from reference TRBV27 and TRBJ1-4): EAQVTQNPRYLITVTGKKLTVTCSQNMNHEYMSWYRQDPGLGLRQIYYSMNVEVTDKGDVPEGYKVSRKEKRNFPLILESPSPNQTSLYFCASTRTGSNEKLFFGSGTQLSVL.

The J gene is TRBJ1-1, the V gene TRBV4-2; D gene unclear. CDR1 and CDR2 (germline): LGHNA, YNFKEQ. Trimming left V 1 base short and J 3 bases short, with 12 bases between. CDR3 length: 15 amino acids. CDR3 sequence reads: CASSQGRNTDTEAFF. CDR3 bases: TGTGCCAGCAGCCAAGGGCGGAACACCGACACTGAAGCTTTCTTT.

This chain connects TRBV24-1 to TRBJ2-3, with TRBD1 matching over 7 bases. Germline values: CDR1 KGHDR, CDR2 SFDVKD. The V and J ends lost 0 bases and 2 bases, in that order; junction bases with no gene match: 1. This CDR3 has 15 residues. The CDR3 nucleotides read TGTGCCACCAGTGATTTGACAGGGGACACAGATACGCAGTATTTT. Its protein is CATSDLTGDTDTQYF.

This clonotype was counted between two and nine times. This chain connects TRBV28 to TRBJ2-7, with 7 bases fitting TRBD1. Germline trimming cut 5 bases from V and 2 bases from J; bases unmatched to any gene: 9. Looked up from germline, CDR1 is MDHEN and CDR2 is SYDVKM. The CDR3 extends over 15 amino acids. CDR3 nucleotide sequence: TGTGCCAGCAGTAGCCGGACAGGATTAACCTACGAGCAGTACTTC. The encoded protein is CASSSRTGLTYEQYF.

This clonotype was detected many times. V gene TRBV5-6 combines with J gene TRBJ2-1; 11 nucleotides align to TRBD2. The CDR3 spans 15 residues. CDR1 and CDR2 from the germline V gene are SGHDT and YYEEEE. The ends lost 4 bases at V and 5 bases at J; junction bases unmatched: 5. DNA for the CDR3: TGTGCCAGCAGCCTACTACTAGCGGGGGACAATGAGCAGTTCTTC. Its translation: CASSLLLAGDNEQFF.

This clonotype was picked up many times. CDR3 in DNA: TGTGCCAGCAGCTTATTCCCCGGGACAGCGAACACCGGGGAGCTGTTTTTT. Its translation: CASSLFPGTANTGELFF. V usage is TRBV7-3 and J usage is TRBJ2-2, with 7 bases matching TRBD1. This CDR3 contains 17 residues. J was trimmed by 0 bases and V by 2 bases; bases with no gene match: 6. Germline values: CDR1 SGHTA, CDR2 FQGTGA.

This chain connects TRBV10-3 to TRBJ2-2, with D maybe TRBD1 (5 bases). V lost 7 bases and J lost 2, with 17 bases in between. Germline-derived CDR1 and CDR2 are ENHRY and SYGVKD. The CDR3 has 16 amino acids. The CDR3 DNA reads TGTGCCATCATTCTACCCGACAGCCTCAACACCGGGGAGCTGTTTTTT. Translation: CAIILPDSLNTGELFF.

This chain's CDR3 is CASSLISGRPYNEQFF. CDR3 nucleotides: TGTGCCAGCAGCTTAATTAGCGGGAGGCCCTACAATGAGCAGTTCTTC. The chain combines TRBV7-9 with TRBJ2-1, with TRBD2 matching 10 bases. The V segment lost 2 bases and the J segment 2 bases; nucleotides outside the gene matches: 3. This CDR3 contains 16 residues. Per the germline V gene, CDR1 is SEHNR and CDR2 is FQNEAQ (reference sequence).

The rearrangement joins TRBV19 to TRBJ2-2; no definite D call. Germline V gives CDR1 LNHDA, CDR2 SQIVND (reference sequence). The CDR3 extends over 17 amino acids. The ends were cut back, 3 bases at V and 2 bases at J, with 16 bases in the middle. The CDR3, as DNA: TGTGCCAGTAGTATGAAGTCACCACATATAAACACCGGGGAGCTGTTTTTT. This encodes CASSMKSPHINTGELFF.

The chain joins TRBV6-5 to TRBJ1-4; D is ambiguous. Per the germline V gene, CDR1 is MNHEY and CDR2 is SVGAGI. V was cut by 6 bases and J by 0 bases, with 8 bases left in between. CDR3 length equals 14 residues. The CDR3 here is CASRYSATNEKLFF. The DNA of the CDR3 is TGTGCCAGCAGGTACAGTGCAACTAATGAAAAACTGTTTTTT.

This clonotype occurred a few times. V and J are TRBV6-2 or TRBV6-3 and TRBJ2-7; D not resolved. The CDR3 extends over 15 amino acids. Trimming removed 0 bases from V and 0 bases from J, with 9 bases in between. Germline V lookup: CDR1 MNHEY, CDR2 SVGEGT. CDR3 bases: TGTGCCAGCAGTTACTCACTGACTGGCTCCTACGAGCAGTACTTC. Amino acid sequence: CASSYSLTGSYEQYF.

The chain links TRBV2 to TRBJ1-2; 7 bases align to TRBD1. There are 14 residues in the CDR3. The V segment lost 6 bases and the J segment 8 bases; nucleotides outside the gene matches: 12. CDR1 is SNHLY and CDR2 is FYNNEI in the germline V gene. As DNA, the CDR3 is TGTGCCAGCAGGCGGACAGGCCCGGGATCGGGCTACACCTTC. This gives the protein CASRRTGPGSGYTF.

The CDR3 DNA sequence: TGCGCCAGCAGCTTAGCCGGGACTAGCGCCTACGAGCAGTACTTC. Translation: CASSLAGTSAYEQYF. The chain couples TRBV5-1 to TRBJ2-7; TRBD2 matches at 10 bases. Trimming at V came to 2 bases and at J to 2 bases, leaving 4 bases not matched to a gene. Looked up from germline, CDR1 is SGHRS and CDR2 is YFSETQ. CDR3 length: 15 residues.

The gene calls are TRBV28 and TRBJ2-3; D is unresolved. Germline values: CDR1 MDHEN, CDR2 SYDVKM. This CDR3 region has 14 residues. Trimming cost V 11 bases and J 2 bases, with 17 bases left between them. CDR3 sequence: CAPFSDEPTDTQYF. The CDR3 nucleotides are TGTGCCCCCTTTTCAGACGAACCCACAGATACGCAGTATTTT.

The V gene is TRBV9, the J gene TRBJ2-3; tentatively, D is TRBD2 (6 bases). Trimming cost V 0 bases and J 0 bases, with 17 bases left between them. Germline values: CDR1 SGDLS, CDR2 YYNGEE. CDR3 size: 18 residues. CDR3 DNA: TGTGCCAGCAGCGTAGATCCCGGGGGAAGCTTTAGCACAGATACGCAGTATTTT. Amino acids: CASSVDPGGSFSTDTQYF.

This clonotype was seen a few times. J is TRBJ2-3 and V is TRBV9; maybe TRBD2 (5 bases). The CDR3 spans 15 residues. Trimming removed 0 bases at V and 2 bases at J, with 10 bases between. Looked up from germline, CDR1 is SGDLS and CDR2 is YYNGEE. Here the CDR3 reads CASSVASGFTDTQYF. The CDR3, as DNA: TGTGCCAGCAGCGTAGCCAGCGGATTCACAGATACGCAGTATTTT.

This chain links TRBV18 with TRBJ2-3; 9 nucleotides agree with TRBD2. The trim removed 8 bases at V and 7 bases at J, leaving 13 bases unmatched. The CDR3 length is 15 residues. CDR1 and CDR2 (germline): KGHSH, LQKENI. CDR3 region: CASRRTSERENTQYF. The CDR3 DNA is TGTGCCAGCCGCAGGACTAGCGAACGAGAAAATACGCAGTATTTT.

This clonotype was observed a few times. The J gene is TRBJ2-5, the V gene TRBV28; tentatively, D is TRBD2 (5 bases). Germline CDR1 and CDR2: MDHEN and SYDVKM. Trimming took off 5 bases at V and 5 bases at J, with 15 bases between the two ends. This CDR3 is 14 amino acids long. CDR3 DNA: TGTGCCAGCAGTCCACCGCCTAGCTGGGAGACCCAGTACTTC. This translates into CASSPPPSWETQYF. Drawing the rest from reference TRBV28 and TRBJ2-5, the complete variable domain is DVKVTQSSRYLVKRTGEKVFLECVQDMDHENMFWYRQDPGLGLRLIYFSYDVKMKEKGDIPEGYSVSREKKERFSLILESASTNQTSMYLCASSPPPSWETQYFGPGTRLLVL.